In this sample, the clone carrying this T cell receptor beta chain turned up many times. Its target is unknown. This sample is drawn from a study of identical twins. Study-wide results and caveats: For monozygotic twins, models underestimated out-of-frame TCR alpha sharing. Reduced insertions were recorded for abundant cord blood beta clonotypes, with no such pattern in memory repertoires. Twin-shared out-of-frame alpha sequences showed excess low generation probability.

TCRdb itself ran the 5' RACE reads through MiXCR, one entry per CDR3 protein. The table lists more than 400,000 distinct CDR3 sequences, nearly 15% of them singletons, with less than 0.5% in the top ten. The germline V gene encodes CDR1 SGHDT and CDR2 YYEEEE. The CDR3 covers 11 residues. V gave up 0 bases and J gave up 10 bases, with 6 bases separating them. A further study also used this sample, focusing on yellow fever vaccine responses in identical twins.

This sequence was found in a woman under 30 in good health. Sequencing input: CD4+ T cells sorted from blood. The V call is TRBV5-6, the J call TRBJ2-3, with unresolved D. The CDR3 DNA follows: TGTGCCAGCAGCTTGGGCTTGGCGCAGTATTTT. This sequence encodes CASSLGLAQYF.